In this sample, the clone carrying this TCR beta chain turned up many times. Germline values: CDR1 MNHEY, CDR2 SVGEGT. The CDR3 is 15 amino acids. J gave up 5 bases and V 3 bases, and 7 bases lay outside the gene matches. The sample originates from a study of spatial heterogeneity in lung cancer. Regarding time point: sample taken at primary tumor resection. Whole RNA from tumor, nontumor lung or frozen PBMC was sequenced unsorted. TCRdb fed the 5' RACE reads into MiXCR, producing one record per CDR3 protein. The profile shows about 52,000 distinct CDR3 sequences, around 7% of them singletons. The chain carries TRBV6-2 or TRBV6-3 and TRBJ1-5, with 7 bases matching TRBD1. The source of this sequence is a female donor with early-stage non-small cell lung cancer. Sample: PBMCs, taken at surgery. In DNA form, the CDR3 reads TGTGCCAGCAGTTATGGCACCCAGGGGGATCAGCCCCAGCATTTT. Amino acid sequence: CASSYGTQGDQPQHF.